Here is one T cell receptor beta chain with its context. Antigen specificity is unknown. This sample is drawn from a study of T cell responses to AZD1222 COVID-19 vaccine. Findings of the study overall: Nearly half of the spike-specific TCRs reportedly recognize variant regions that carry no mutations.

CDR1 is MNHEY and CDR2 is SVGEGT in the germline V gene. CDR3 length: 13 amino acids. The trim removed 6 bases at V and 5 bases at J, leaving 3 bases unmatched. Using immunoSEQ multiplex PCR, the repertoire was profiled, and TCRdb retains in-frame clones only, with some absent. The sample holds 100,000 to 150,000 clones, 89% seen once. This sequence was found in an adult in good health. This specimen consisted of peripheral blood, obtained on day 0 of AZD1222 vaccination. The chain links TRBV6-2 or TRBV6-3 to TRBJ1-4; TRBD1 aligns across 7 bases. CDR3 DNA: TGTGCCAGCAGCCAGGGGGTAAATGAAAAACTGTTTTTT. This encodes CASSQGVNEKLFF.